Shown below are 21 T cell receptor beta chains from a single sample sequenced in a study of T cells after yellow fever vaccination. TCRdb itself ran the 5' RACE reads through MiXCR, one entry per CDR3 protein. Of approximately 600,000 distinct CDR3 sequences in the sample, 9% to 15% were seen once. This sample comprised PBMCs, obtained on the day of the yellow fever booster vaccination. The receptors derive from a man aged 25 to 40 who received the YFV17D yellow fever vaccine.

This clonotype was observed a handful of times. The chain recombines TRBV7-2 with TRBJ2-7; 7 positions match TRBD1. The length of the CDR3 is 13 residues. Germline CDR1 and CDR2: SGHTA and FQGNSA. The trim removed 3 bases at V and 9 bases at J, leaving 8 bases unmatched. The CDR3 here is CASSFESRTGQYF. The CDR3 nucleotides are TGTGCCAGCAGCTTCGAATCTAGGACAGGGCAGTACTTC.

This clonotype was counted a few times. The chain employs TRBV12-3 or TRBV12-4 and TRBJ2-7; 8 bases map to TRBD2. V shed 2 bases and J 6 bases; nucleotides not matched to a gene: 9. This CDR3 has 15 residues. CDR3 DNA sequence: TGTGCCAGCAGTTTACCGGGACGGGAGGGGCGCGAGCAGTACTTC. As protein: CASSLPGREGREQYF.

The J gene is TRBJ2-1, the V gene TRBV6-2 or TRBV6-3; D is unresolved. CDR1 and CDR2 (germline): MNHEY, SVGEGT. The CDR3 is 15 amino acids. V was trimmed by 6 bases and J by 4 bases, leaving 16 bases between them. The CDR3 is CASSHQSSSYNEQFF. As DNA, the CDR3 is TGTGCCAGCAGCCATCAAAGCAGTTCGTACAATGAGCAGTTCTTC.

CDR3: CASSRSGQPATNEKLFF. The CDR3 coding sequence is TGCGCCAGCAGTCGAAGCGGACAACCAGCAACTAATGAAAAACTGTTTTTT. The chain recombines TRBV5-1 with TRBJ1-4, with a weak D call TRBD1 (5 bases). The CDR3 is 17 residues long. V lost 5 bases and J 0 bases, leaving 17 bases between the germline ends. Germline assignment: CDR1 SGHRS and CDR2 YFSETQ. The complete variable domain, with remaining parts taken from reference TRBV5-1 and TRBJ1-4, reads KAGVTQTPRYLIKTRGQQVTLSCSPISGHRSVSWYQQTPGQGLQFLFEYFSETQRNKGNFPGRFSGRQFSNSRSEMNVSTLELGDSALYLCASSRSGQPATNEKLFFGSGTQLSVL.

V is TRBV5-1 and J is TRBJ2-1; D ambiguous. This CDR3 region has 15 residues. CDR1 is SGHRS and CDR2 is YFSETQ in the germline V gene. With 0 bases removed from V and 0 bases from J, the gap between germline ends came to 7 bases. The CDR3 spells CASSLVLDSYNEQFF. Written as DNA, the CDR3 is TGCGCCAGCAGCTTGGTACTTGACTCCTACAATGAGCAGTTCTTC.

This sequence joins TRBV6-5 and TRBJ2-7, with D perhaps matching TRBD1 or TRBD2 (5 bases each). Germline CDR1 and CDR2: MNHEY and SVGAGI. Trimming shortened V by 6 bases and J by 7 bases, and 19 bases separated the two germline ends. The CDR3 is 14 residues long. CDR3 sequence: CASRTRGLSGEQYF. The DNA of the CDR3 is TGTGCCAGCAGAACTCGGGGCTTATCTGGAGAGCAGTACTTC.

This clonotype was counted at least ten times. J is TRBJ2-4 and V is TRBV18; D gene ambiguous. This CDR3 has 14 residues. CDR1 and CDR2 from the germline V gene are KGHSH and LQKENI. The V gene lost 3 bases and the J gene lost 2 bases, with 8 bases spanning the gap. DNA of the CDR3: TGTGCCAGCTCACCCTTAGAGACCAAAAACATTCAGTACTTC. Translation: CASSPLETKNIQYF.

A remark on this clonotype: One end of the junction varies from germline; a read error may be responsible. The gene calls are TRBV29-1 and TRBJ2-5, with 7 bases matching TRBD1. The CDR3 contains 13 residues. In germline, CDR1 is SQVTM, CDR2 ANQGSEA. CDR3 protein: CSVEGTGQETQHF. Here the CDR3 DNA reads TGCAGCGTTGAAGGGACAGGACAAGAGACCCAGCACTTC.

This clonotype appeared a few times. CDR3 bases: TGTGCCAGCAGCGATAGCGGGAGGGCCCTCGATGAGCAGTTCTTC. Translating gives CASSDSGRALDEQFF. The J gene is TRBJ2-1, the V gene TRBV7-9; 11 nucleotides match TRBD2. CDR1 and CDR2 from the germline V gene are SEHNR and FQNEAQ (reference sequence). After removal of 5 bases from V and 8 bases from J, the junction contained 8 bases not matched to a gene. This CDR3 comprises 15 residues.

The CDR3 loop reads CASKGGDEQFF. The CDR3 DNA reads as TGTGCCAGCAAGGGGGGCGATGAGCAGTTCTTC. The chain couples TRBV28 to TRBJ2-1, with D perhaps given as TRBD1 or TRBD2 (6 bases each). CDR3 length: 11 amino acids. Trimming stripped 7 bases from V and 8 bases from J, with 9 bases between. CDR1 and CDR2 from the germline V gene are MDHEN and SYDVKM.

This clonotype occurred many times. The chain combines TRBV4-3 with TRBJ2-7; TRBD2 might be the D (5 bases). Germline CDR1 and CDR2: LGHNA and YSLEER. V lost 1 base and J 3 bases, leaving 7 bases between the germline ends. The CDR3 is made up of 13 amino acids. The DNA of the CDR3 is TGCGCCAGCAGCCAAGTACGGGGCTACGAGCAGTACTTC. It yields the protein CASSQVRGYEQYF.

This clonotype was picked up a small number of times. This chain connects TRBV4-3 to TRBJ2-3; maybe TRBD1 (6 bases). From germline, CDR1 is LGHNA and CDR2 YSLEER. CDR3 length equals 18 residues. Trimming removed 1 base at V and 2 bases at J, with 19 bases between. The CDR3 loop is CASSQVVVGQNPTDTQYF. DNA for the CDR3: TGCGCCAGCAGCCAAGTGGTGGTTGGACAGAACCCCACAGATACGCAGTATTTT.

V gene TRBV14 combines with J gene TRBJ2-7; possibly TRBD2 for D (6 bases). CDR1 and CDR2 from the germline V gene are SGHDN and FVKESK. Trimming shortened V by 4 bases and J by 6 bases, and 13 bases separated the two germline ends. This CDR3 region has 13 residues. The CDR3, as DNA: TGTGCCAGCAGCCCAGGAGGGCGGGGCGAGCAGTACTTC. This sequence encodes CASSPGGRGEQYF. The variable domain in full, with the rest retrieved from reference TRBV14 and TRBJ2-7, is EAGVTQFPSHSVIEKGQTVTLRCDPISGHDNLYWYRRVMGKEIKFLLHFVKESKQDESGMPNNRFLAERTGGTYSTLKVQPAELEDSGVYFCASSPGGRGEQYFGPGTRLTVT.

This sequence joins TRBV25-1 and TRBJ2-3; D tentatively fits TRBD1 or TRBD2 (5 bases each). V was shortened by 7 bases and J by 6 bases, with 14 bases between the two germline ends. In germline, CDR1 is MGHDK, CDR2 SYGVNS. The CDR3 consists of 13 residues. Written as DNA, the CDR3 is TGTGCCAGCACCCGGGACGACCGGGATACGCAGTATTTT. Amino acid sequence: CASTRDDRDTQYF.

This clonotype was recorded a few times. This chain uses TRBV13 with TRBJ2-2; TRBD2 agrees at 7 bases. J was trimmed by 4 bases and V by 0 bases; bases with no gene match: 8. Germline loops: CDR1 PRHDT, CDR2 FYEKMQ (reference sequence). The CDR3 has 17 amino acids. The CDR3 loop reads CASSLGLAERGTGELFF. The CDR3 DNA reads TGTGCCAGCAGCTTAGGGCTAGCGGAGAGGGGCACCGGGGAGCTGTTTTTT.

V usage is TRBV7-2 and J usage is TRBJ2-1, with D unclear. Trimming cost V 4 bases and J 4 bases, with 17 bases left between them. This CDR3 comprises 16 residues. CDR1 is SGHTA and CDR2 is FQGNSA in the germline V gene. CDR3 sequence (DNA): TGTGCCAGCAGCTCCCGGAGTGTGCACTTTTACAATGAGCAGTTCTTC. It is translated as CASSSRSVHFYNEQFF.

This clonotype was observed a few times. The chain links TRBV5-1 to TRBJ2-4; D possibly uses TRBD1 or TRBD2 (5 bases each). Germline assignment: CDR1 SGHRS and CDR2 YFSETQ. Trimming removed 4 bases at V and 8 bases at J, with 16 bases between. The CDR3 sequence is 14 residues long. In DNA, the CDR3 is TGCGCCAGCAGCCCAAGGGACCCCGGGGACATTCAGTACTTC. Translating gives CASSPRDPGDIQYF.

The V gene is TRBV4-3, the J gene TRBJ1-1, with D unclear. CDR3 length: 15 amino acids. Trimming cost V 0 bases and J 0 bases, with 8 bases left between them. Looked up from germline, CDR1 is LGHNA and CDR2 is YSLEER. In DNA form, the CDR3 reads TGCGCCAGCAGCCAAGATCGCAATATGAACACTGAAGCTTTCTTT. This gives the protein CASSQDRNMNTEAFF.

The chain is built from TRBV12-3 or TRBV12-4 and TRBJ1-1, with D possibly matching TRBD1 (5 bases). The CDR3 is 12 amino acids. Trimming left V 6 bases short and J 7 bases short, with 12 bases between. The CDR3 nucleotides read TGTGCCAGCAGCCCCGGGACCTTTGAAGCTTTCTTT. Its translation: CASSPGTFEAFF.

This clonotype came up many times. The chain has TRBV7-2 and TRBJ2-5, with 11 positions matching TRBD2. Germline V lookup: CDR1 SGHTA, CDR2 FQGNSA. V was clipped by 5 bases and J by 4 bases; unmatched bases: 3. The CDR3 is 14 amino acids. The CDR3: CASSVLAGAETQYF. CDR3 in DNA: TGTGCCAGCAGCGTACTAGCGGGAGCAGAGACCCAGTACTTC.

In its sample, this clonotype was seen many times. This rearrangement joins TRBV10-2 to TRBJ2-7; 10 bases align to TRBD2. CDR3 length: 17 amino acids. The V and J ends lost 0 bases and 0 bases, in that order; junction bases with no gene match: 5. Germline CDR1 reads WSHSY; CDR2 reads SAAADI. The CDR3 region is CASSESPSGSLSYEQYF. The CDR3 DNA sequence: TGCGCCAGCAGTGAGTCGCCTAGCGGGAGCCTCTCCTACGAGCAGTACTTC.